A selection of T cell receptor beta chains follows, all from one sample in a study of T cells after yellow fever vaccination. TCRdb itself ran the 5' RACE reads through MiXCR, one entry per CDR3 protein. Counted here are 250,000 or so distinct CDR3 sequences, around 3.5% occurring once; the ten biggest clones make up around 19%. Sequencing used PBMCs, obtained 15 days after the yellow fever booster vaccination. Every receptor here comes from a young man who received the YFV17D yellow fever vaccine. The CDR3 runs from the conserved cysteine through the conserved F or W. D genes are given only for firm matches. Rows give clone size only sometimes, using once, few, many, or a class for an expanded clone.

d_call,clone_size,j_call,v_call,cdr3_nt,cdr3_aa
TRBD2,many,TRBJ2-3,TRBV9,TGTGCCAGCAGCGTCCTCGGGGGGTCTACTAATACGCAGTATTTT,CASSVLGGSTNTQYF
-,few,TRBJ1-2,TRBV5-6,TGTGCCAGCAGCTTGGTTCGGGTGTCATACTATGGCTACACCTTC,CASSLVRVSYYGYTF
-,many,TRBJ1-1,TRBV20-1,TGCAGTGCTGCAGGGGATTGGTCTGAAGCTTTCTTT,CSAAGDWSEAFF
TRBD1,many,TRBJ2-5,TRBV6-6,TGTGCCAGCAGTTACTATCCCCTACAGGGGCAGCAAGAGACCCAGTACTTC,CASSYYPLQGQQETQYF
-,many,TRBJ1-1,TRBV5-1,TGCGCCAGCAGCGTTACAGGATTCACTGAAGCTTTCTTT,CASSVTGFTEAFF
-,many,TRBJ1-2,TRBV6-1,TGTGCCAGCAGTGCCCGACTTAACTATGGCTACACCTTC,CASSARLNYGYTF
TRBD2,many,TRBJ2-7,TRBV11-2,TGTGCCAGCAGCTTACTAGCGGGGGGCCTGGTTACCTACGAGCAGTACTTC,CASSLLAGGLVTYEQYF
-,many,TRBJ2-5,TRBV20-1,TGCAGTGCTAGTTTCGGGGAGACCCAGTACTTC,CSASFGETQYF
TRBD1,many,TRBJ2-3,TRBV19,TGTGCCAGTAGTTCCCAATCGATGACAGGGTTGCAGTATTTT,CASSSQSMTGLQYF
TRBD1,many,TRBJ2-5,TRBV28,TGTGCCAGCAGGGGATACGGGCGTTTCCAGGACAGGGGGAATGGTGAGACCCAGTACTTC,CASRGYGRFQDRGNGETQYF
-,many,TRBJ1-5,TRBV12-3/TRBV12-4,TGTGCCAGCAGTTATTACCGGACCGAGCAGCCCCAGCATTTT,CASSYYRTEQPQHF
-,many,TRBJ2-5,TRBV12-3/TRBV12-4,TGTGCCAGCAGTTTTTCGTCTGAGACCCAGTACTTC,CASSFSSETQYF
TRBD2,-,TRBJ2-5,TRBV7-6,TGTGCCAGCAGCTTTAGCGGGGGGCATGACATGCTGCGGGAGACCCAGTACTTC,CASSFSGGHDMLRETQYF
-,-,TRBJ1-2,TRBV4-1,TGCGCCAGCAGCCAAGGGTCGTTTGGAGCTAACTATGGCTACACCTTC,CASSQGSFGANYGYTF
TRBD1,-,TRBJ1-2,TRBV7-9,TGTGCCAGCAGCACCCCGGGGGGACAGGGAGTGCGCTTAGTTGGCTACACCTTC,CASSTPGGQGVRLVGYTF
-,-,TRBJ1-1,TRBV5-5,TGTGCCAGCAGCTTGGTCCAGCTTGAAGCTTTCTTT,CASSLVQLEAFF
TRBD1,many,TRBJ2-6,TRBV15,TGTGCCACCAGCCCTAGCACAGGGGGTCGTGGGGCCAACGTCCTGACTTTC,CATSPSTGGRGANVLTF
-,many,TRBJ1-6,TRBV7-2,TGTGCCAGCAGTAACAGGGTTGGAGATTCACCCCTCCACTTT,CASSNRVGDSPLHF
TRBD2,many,TRBJ2-7,TRBV4-3,TGCGCCAGCAGCCAAGAATTTAGCGGGGGTTCCTACGAGCAGTACTTC,CASSQEFSGGSYEQYF
-,many,TRBJ2-4,TRBV20-1,TGCAGTGCTTACAGTACCGGGGGCAGGGGAAACATTCAGTACTTC,CSAYSTGGRGNIQYF
TRBD1,many,TRBJ2-5,TRBV5-1,TGCGCCAGCAGCTTGGTGGGGACAGGGCAAGAGACCCAGTACTTC,CASSLVGTGQETQYF
-,many,TRBJ1-4,TRBV6-5,TGTGCCAGCAGGACGGGCAGGGAAAAACTGTTTTTT,CASRTGREKLFF
TRBD1,many,TRBJ2-2,TRBV2,TGTGCCAGCAGTTTACAGGGGAGTTGGGGTACCGGGGAGCTGTTTTTT,CASSLQGSWGTGELFF
TRBD2,many,TRBJ2-5,TRBV29-1,TGCAGCGTCAAGCGGGGGTCGGTCCAAGAGACCCAGTACTTC,CSVKRGSVQETQYF
TRBD1,many,TRBJ1-3,TRBV7-3,TGTGCCAGCAGCGAGACAGGGCGAGGAAACACCATATATTTT,CASSETGRGNTIYF
TRBD1,-,TRBJ1-1,TRBV5-4,TGTGCCAGCAGGTACCGACAGGGTAACACTGAAGCTTTCTTT,CASRYRQGNTEAFF
-,many,TRBJ1-2,TRBV4-1,TGCGCCAGCAGCCACGACGAGGTCGGTGGGGTGGTCTATGGCTACACCTTC,CASSHDEVGGVVYGYTF
-,-,TRBJ2-5,TRBV11-2,TGTGCCAGCAGCTTAAGACGACGAGAGACCCAGTACTTC,CASSLRRRETQYF
-,many,TRBJ2-1,TRBV4-2,TGTGCCAGCAGCCAAGAAGGTCCGGGGGGCTTTACTGAGCAGTTCTTC,CASSQEGPGGFTEQFF
-,many,TRBJ2-6,TRBV7-9,TGTGCCAGCAGCTTTCGGGCCAAGTCCCTACGGACCTCTGGGGCCAACGTCCTGACTTTC,CASSFRAKSLRTSGANVLTF
-,many,TRBJ2-1,TRBV6-2/TRBV6-3,TGTGCCAGCAGTCGCCGGGACTCCCGCTACAATGAGCAGTTCTTC,CASSRRDSRYNEQFF
-,many,TRBJ2-2,TRBV7-6,TGTGCCAGCAGAGGTGTCTCCGGGGAGCTGTTTTTT,CASRGVSGELFF
TRBD1,many,TRBJ1-1,TRBV16,TGTGCCAGCATCCCTGGACAGGGGAACACTGAAGCTTTCTTT,CASIPGQGNTEAFF
TRBD1,many,TRBJ2-2,TRBV2,TGTGCCAGCAGTGAAGCTGCGCAGGGGGCTAACACCGGGGAGCTGTTTTTT,CASSEAAQGANTGELFF
-,many,TRBJ1-1,TRBV5-1,TGCGCCAGCAGCTTGGCCTTGGACATTTCGAACACTGAAGCTTTCTTT,CASSLALDISNTEAFF
TRBD1,many,TRBJ1-5,TRBV6-2/TRBV6-3,TGTGCCAGCAGTCCAATCTTCTCCGGGACAGTTATCCTTGGCAATCAGCCCCAGCATTTT,CASSPIFSGTVILGNQPQHF
TRBD2,few,TRBJ2-2,TRBV20-1,TGCAGTGCTAGTCTCCTAGCGGGGGCCAACACCGGGGAGCTGTTTTTT,CSASLLAGANTGELFF
TRBD1,many,TRBJ2-3,TRBV4-2,TGTGCCAGCCGTGGGACAGGGAGCACAGATACGCAGTATTTT,CASRGTGSTDTQYF